The rows below give T cell receptor beta chains drawn from one sample of a study of identical twins. TCRdb processed the 5' RACE reads anew with MiXCR; each CDR3 protein has one entry. The sample gives about 220,000 distinct CDR3 sequences, 7.5% of which show up once; about 2% is in the top ten. The same sample was also used in a study of yellow fever vaccine responses in identical twins.

Specimen: memory (CD45RO+) T cells sorted from blood. The receptors stem from a woman aged 18 to 35 in good health. Both conserved end residues are trimmed from each CDR3. The order of the fields is V gene, clone size, CDR3 protein. Where a row states a size, it is once, few, many or the class of an expanded clone; other rows omit it.

TRBV7-9 | few | ASSFPGQGASEQY
TRBV7-2 | few | ASSRDRPLNQPQH
TRBV3-1 | . | ASRALAGGRQETQY
TRBV12-3/TRBV12-4 | many | ASTKNLGDTQY
TRBV5-1 | few | ASSLAAGDYNEQF
TRBV20-1 | . | SARDIGTVPDTQY
TRBV20-1 | many | SARISTGNNQPQH
TRBV10-3 | few | AISDIAGGRGNQPQH
TRBV28 | . | ASSLNLGTVRGTQY
TRBV18 | few | ASSTSGGFYNEQF
TRBV4-2 | many | ASSQGRIAGGPYNEQF
TRBV24-1 | few | ATRPGQGLDEQF
TRBV9 | . | ASSVSGGDIGLKAQGTQY
TRBV6-1 | once | ASSPRSSGVLNTQY
TRBV15 | few | ATSREMGQSYEQY
TRBV10-2 | . | ASSESGGVGEQY
TRBV7-2 | . | ASSLGTSGGWETQY
TRBV20-1 | many | SAISGGARETQY
TRBV4-3 | . | ASSQPQTSGREHTGELF
TRBV6-5 | . | ASSYRLAGAYEQY
TRBV20-1 | . | SARERTSGRGYEQY
TRBV20-1 | many | SASPTASHYGYT
TRBV5-1 | many | ASSLALEGEQY
TRBV5-1 | many | ASSEDSHSYEQY
TRBV2 | many | ASRTSAGQGFGEQF
TRBV3-1 | few | ASSQGRTDTQY
TRBV20-1 | few | SASWDSDQPQH
TRBV24-1 | many | ATSDNGQGNDEQF
TRBV6-1 | . | ASRSTGKGGYT
TRBV7-2 | many | ASSLDRGSDTQY
TRBV7-9 | many | ASSLDGLAATDTQY
TRBV11-2 | few | ASSQGQNEQF
TRBV15 | few | ATSRDRSNRELF
TRBV5-1 | few | ASRVGLAGGYEQY
TRBV7-9 | many | ASSSRGQFRTDTQY
TRBV7-8 | . | ASSFRLEKLF
TRBV12-3/TRBV12-4 | . | ASSLRGTGMSQPQH
TRBV3-1 | . | ASSQDRGTGPNVLT
TRBV28 | few | ASSLLLAGQETQY
TRBV28 | many | ASSRASGGGRNNEQF
TRBV5-1 | few | ASSSQGTGANVLT
TRBV7-2 | . | ASSLGSSGGWETQY
TRBV5-6 | . | ASSLISSGHRSYEQY
TRBV20-1 | few | SARDQLAGEQY
TRBV4-2 | . | ASSQGVAGGPDTQY
TRBV7-2 | few | ASSSGQGQPQH
TRBV12-3/TRBV12-4 | many | ASSFRRAPNTGELF
TRBV29-1 | many | SAAGDASGNTIY
TRBV7-2 | few | ASREGPEQY
TRBV11-3 | . | ASSLDLGGSEQF
TRBV7-9 | few | ASSLASGEPINEQF
TRBV5-1 | many | ASSPKAETQY
TRBV7-2 | few | ASSFEGAWETQY
TRBV5-1 | . | ASSLVAYQETQY
TRBV5-1 | few | ASSLGAGGRETQY
TRBV7-3 | many | ASSSLGTSANEQF
TRBV20-1 | few | SASRDQETQY
TRBV6-5 | . | ASNLRRWDSPLH
TRBV4-1 | . | ASSQQTTSGGGDTQY
TRBV10-3 | many | ATSLGTNTEAF